This T cell receptor (beta chain) was identified in a study of blood T cell repertoires in COVID-19. Study information: COVID-19 samples collected from the United States, Italy and Spain covered acute and convalescent phases. PBMCs, B-cell-depleted T cells, or T cells were the source of the cDNA or gDNA that made up the material.

Authors' methods: Researchers report that nucleated cell counts were estimated from reference gene primer amplification. Produced via immunoSEQ multiplex PCR; TCRdb's table is partial and in-frame only. The DNA gave D and trimming, while V, J and clone size come from that table. In the table there are tens of thousands of clones, roughly 83% of which are singletons. V lost 3 bases and J lost 3, with 8 bases in between. The CDR3 sequence is 13 residues long. Germline-derived CDR1 and CDR2 are KGHSH and LQKENI. The chain uses TRBV18 and TRBJ2-5; D not resolved. The sequencing sample was made of peripheral blood. The receptor was isolated from a human donor in a cohort sampled during active COVID-19. CDR3 sequence: CASSPPSKETQYF. In nucleotides, the CDR3 is TGTGCCAGCTCACCCCCCAGTAAAGAGACCCAGTACTTC. The full variable domain, in which reference TRBV18 and TRBJ2-5 provide the parts outside the CDR3, is NAGVMQNPRHLVRRRGQEARLRCSPMKGHSHVYWYRQLPEEGLKFMVYLQKENIIDESGMPKERFSAEFPKEGPSILRIQQVVRGDSAAYFCASSPPSKETQYFGPGTRLLVL.